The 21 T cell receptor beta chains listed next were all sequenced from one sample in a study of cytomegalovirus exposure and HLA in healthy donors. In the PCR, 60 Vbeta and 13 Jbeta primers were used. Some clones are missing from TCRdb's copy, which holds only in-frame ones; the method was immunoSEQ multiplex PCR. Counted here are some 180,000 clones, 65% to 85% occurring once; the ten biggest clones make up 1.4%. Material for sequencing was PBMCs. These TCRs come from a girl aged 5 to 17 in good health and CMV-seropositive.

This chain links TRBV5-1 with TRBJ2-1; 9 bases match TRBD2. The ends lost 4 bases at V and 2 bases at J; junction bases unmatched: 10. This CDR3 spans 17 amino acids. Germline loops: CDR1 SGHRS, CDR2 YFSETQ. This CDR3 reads CASSLNPGGGAYNEQFF. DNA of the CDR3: TGCGCCAGCAGCCTAAACCCCGGCGGGGGGGCCTACAATGAGCAGTTCTTC.

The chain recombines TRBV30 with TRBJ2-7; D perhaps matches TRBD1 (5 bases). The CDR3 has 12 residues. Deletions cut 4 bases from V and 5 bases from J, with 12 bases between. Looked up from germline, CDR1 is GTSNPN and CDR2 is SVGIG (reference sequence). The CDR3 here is CAWTGLFNEQYF. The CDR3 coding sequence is TGTGCCTGGACAGGGCTTTTCAACGAGCAGTACTTC.

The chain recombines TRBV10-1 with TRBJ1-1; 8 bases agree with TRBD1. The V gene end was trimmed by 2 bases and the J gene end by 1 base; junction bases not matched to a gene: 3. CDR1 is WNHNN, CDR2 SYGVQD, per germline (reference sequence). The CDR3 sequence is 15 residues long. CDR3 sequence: CASSESDRGNTEAFF. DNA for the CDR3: TGCGCCAGCAGTGAGAGTGACAGGGGGAACACTGAAGCTTTCTTT.

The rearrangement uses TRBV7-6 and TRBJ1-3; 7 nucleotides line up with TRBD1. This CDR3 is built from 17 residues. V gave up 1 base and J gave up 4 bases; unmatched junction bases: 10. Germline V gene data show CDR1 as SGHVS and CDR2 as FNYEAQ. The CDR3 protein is CASSLGDLQGWGNTIYF. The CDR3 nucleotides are TGTGCCAGCAGCTTAGGCGACCTACAGGGGTGGGGAAACACCATATATTTT. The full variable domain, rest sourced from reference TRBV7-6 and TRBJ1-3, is GAGVSQSPRYKVTKRGQDVALRCDPISGHVSLYWYRQALGQGPEFLTYFNYEAQQDKSGLPNDRFSAERPEGSISTLTIQRTEQRDSAMYRCASSLGDLQGWGNTIYFGEGSWLTVV.

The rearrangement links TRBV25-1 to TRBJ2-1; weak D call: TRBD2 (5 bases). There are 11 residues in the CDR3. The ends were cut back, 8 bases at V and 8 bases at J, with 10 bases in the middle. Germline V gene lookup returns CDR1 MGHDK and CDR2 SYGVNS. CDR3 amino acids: CASGRGYEQFF. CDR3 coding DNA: TGTGCCAGCGGCCGGGGTTATGAGCAGTTCTTC.

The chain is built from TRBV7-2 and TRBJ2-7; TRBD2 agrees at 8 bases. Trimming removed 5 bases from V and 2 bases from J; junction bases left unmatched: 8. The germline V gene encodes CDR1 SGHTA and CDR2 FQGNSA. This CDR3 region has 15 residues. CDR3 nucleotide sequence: TGTGCCAGCAGCGGGGTGATAGCGGGGACCTACGAGCAGTACTTC. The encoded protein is CASSGVIAGTYEQYF. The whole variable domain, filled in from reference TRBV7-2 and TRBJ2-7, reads GAGVSQSPSNKVTEKGKDVELRCDPISGHTALYWYRQSLGQGLEFLIYFQGNSAPDKSGLPSDRFSAERTGGSVSTLTIQRTQQEDSAVYLCASSGVIAGTYEQYFGPGTRLTVT.

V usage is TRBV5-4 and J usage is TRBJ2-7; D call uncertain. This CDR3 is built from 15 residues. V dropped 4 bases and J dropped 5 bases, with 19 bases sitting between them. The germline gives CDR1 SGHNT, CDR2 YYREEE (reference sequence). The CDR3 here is CASSRGGSAADEQYF. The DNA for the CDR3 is TGTGCCAGCAGCCGCGGTGGGTCGGCGGCGGACGAGCAGTACTTC.

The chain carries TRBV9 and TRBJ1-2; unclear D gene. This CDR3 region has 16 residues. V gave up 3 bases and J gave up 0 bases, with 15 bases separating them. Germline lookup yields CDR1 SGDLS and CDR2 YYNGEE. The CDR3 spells CASSGRSAMPNYGYTF. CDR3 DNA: TGTGCCAGCAGCGGGCGGTCGGCCATGCCTAACTATGGCTACACCTTC.

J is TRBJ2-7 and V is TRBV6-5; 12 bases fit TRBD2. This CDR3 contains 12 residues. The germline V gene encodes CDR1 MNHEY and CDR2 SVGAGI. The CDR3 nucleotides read TGTGCGACAGGGACTAGCGGGTACGAGCAGTACTTC. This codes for CATGTSGYEQYF.

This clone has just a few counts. The CDR3 sequence is CVRSHSGSFLVKLFF. The CDR3 DNA reads as TGTGTCAGAAGCCACTCAGGGTCCTTTCTCGTAAAACTGTTTTTT. The gene calls are TRBV7-5 and TRBJ1-4; whether TRBD1, the table's D call, matches the DNA was not checked. TRBV7-5 is an annotated pseudogene. This CDR3 spans 15 amino acids.

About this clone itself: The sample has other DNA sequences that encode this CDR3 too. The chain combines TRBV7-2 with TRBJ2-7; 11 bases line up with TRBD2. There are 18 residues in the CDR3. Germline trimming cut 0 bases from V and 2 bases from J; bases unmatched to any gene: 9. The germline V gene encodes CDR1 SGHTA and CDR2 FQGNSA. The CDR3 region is CASSLAPALAGGTYEQYF. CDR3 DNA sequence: TGTGCCAGCAGCTTAGCACCCGCCCTAGCGGGGGGAACCTACGAGCAGTACTTC.

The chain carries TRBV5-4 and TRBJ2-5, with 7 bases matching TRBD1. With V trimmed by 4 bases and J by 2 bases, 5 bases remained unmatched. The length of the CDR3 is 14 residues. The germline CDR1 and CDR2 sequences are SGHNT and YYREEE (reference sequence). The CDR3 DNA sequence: TGTGCCAGCAGCATCGACAGGGCGCAAGAGACCCAGTACTTC. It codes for CASSIDRAQETQYF. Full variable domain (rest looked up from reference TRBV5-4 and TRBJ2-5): ETGVTQSPTHLIKTRGQQVTLRCSSQSGHNTVSWYQQALGQGPQFIFQYYREEENGRGNFPPRFSGLQFPNYSSELNVNALELDDSALYLCASSIDRAQETQYFGPGTRLLVL.

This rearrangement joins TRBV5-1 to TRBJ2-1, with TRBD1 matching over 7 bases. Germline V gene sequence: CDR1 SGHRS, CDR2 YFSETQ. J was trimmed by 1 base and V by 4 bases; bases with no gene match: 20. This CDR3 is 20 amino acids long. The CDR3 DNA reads TGCGCCAGCAGCCCAGGACGAGAATGGGACCGACAGGGATCCTACAATGAGCAGTTCTTC. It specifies CASSPGREWDRQGSYNEQFF.

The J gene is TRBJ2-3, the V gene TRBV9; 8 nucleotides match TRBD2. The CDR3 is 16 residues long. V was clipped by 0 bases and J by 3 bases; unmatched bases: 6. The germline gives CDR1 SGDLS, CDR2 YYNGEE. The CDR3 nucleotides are TGTGCCAGCAGCGTAGGGGGACTAGGGAAAACAGATACGCAGTATTTT. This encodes CASSVGGLGKTDTQYF.

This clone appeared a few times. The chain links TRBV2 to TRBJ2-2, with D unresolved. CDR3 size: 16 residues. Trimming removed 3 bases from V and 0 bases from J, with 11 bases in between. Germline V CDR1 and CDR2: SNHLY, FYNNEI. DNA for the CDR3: TGTGCCAGCAGTGAGGTACACGTCACGAACACCGGGGAGCTGTTTTTT. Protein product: CASSEVHVTNTGELFF.

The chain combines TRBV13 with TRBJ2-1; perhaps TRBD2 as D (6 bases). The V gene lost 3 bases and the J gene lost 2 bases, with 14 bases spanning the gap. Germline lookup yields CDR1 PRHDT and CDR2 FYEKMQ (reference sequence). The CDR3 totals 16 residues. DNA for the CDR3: TGTGCCAGCAGCTTTCGCACGGGACTTACCTACAATGAGCAGTTCTTC. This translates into CASSFRTGLTYNEQFF. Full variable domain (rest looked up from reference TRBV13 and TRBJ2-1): AAGVIQSPRHLIKEKRETATLKCYPIPRHDTVYWYQQGPGQDPQFLISFYEKMQSDKGSIPDRFSAQQFSDYHSELNMSSLELGDSALYFCASSFRTGLTYNEQFFGPGTRLTVL.

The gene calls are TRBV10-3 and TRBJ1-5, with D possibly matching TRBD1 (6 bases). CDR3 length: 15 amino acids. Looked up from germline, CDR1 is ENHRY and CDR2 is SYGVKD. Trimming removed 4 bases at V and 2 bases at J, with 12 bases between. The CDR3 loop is CAISAGEGGNQPQHF. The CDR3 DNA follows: TGTGCCATCAGTGCGGGTGAGGGGGGCAATCAGCCCCAGCATTTT.

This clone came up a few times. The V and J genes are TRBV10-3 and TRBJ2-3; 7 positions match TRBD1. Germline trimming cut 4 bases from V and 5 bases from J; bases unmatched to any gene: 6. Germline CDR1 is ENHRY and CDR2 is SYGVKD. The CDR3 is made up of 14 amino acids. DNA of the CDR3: TGTGCCATCAGTGTACAGGGGCCCATAGATACGCAGTATTTT. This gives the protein CAISVQGPIDTQYF.

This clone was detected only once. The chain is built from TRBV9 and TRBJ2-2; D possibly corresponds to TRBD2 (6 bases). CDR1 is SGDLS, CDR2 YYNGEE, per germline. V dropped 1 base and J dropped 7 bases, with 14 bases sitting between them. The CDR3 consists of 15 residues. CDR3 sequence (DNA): TGTGCCAGCAGCGTATACGGGAGCGGTAGCGGGGAGCTGTTTTTT. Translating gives CASSVYGSGSGELFF.

The CDR3: CATHRGQRVDTEAFF. As DNA, the CDR3 is TGTGCCACTCATAGGGGACAACGGGTAGACACTGAAGCTTTCTTT. The rearrangement uses TRBV19 and TRBJ1-1; D might be TRBD1 (6 bases). The germline V gene encodes CDR1 LNHDA and CDR2 SQIVND (reference sequence). CDR3 length: 15 residues. V lost 10 bases to trimming and J lost 3 bases, with 21 bases between them.

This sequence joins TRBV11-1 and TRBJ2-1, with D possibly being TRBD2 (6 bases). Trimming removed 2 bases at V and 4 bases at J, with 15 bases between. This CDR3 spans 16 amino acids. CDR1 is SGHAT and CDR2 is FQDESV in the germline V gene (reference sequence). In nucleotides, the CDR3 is TGTGCCAGCAGCTTATTGAGGGAGGCCCTTTACAATGAGCAGTTCTTC. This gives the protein CASSLLREALYNEQFF.